The clone carrying this TCR beta chain has only a few counts. Treatment: oral pan-JAK inhibitor, 5-10 mg twice daily. This specimen belongs to a study of CD8+ T cells in alopecia areata. Trimming took off 2 bases at V and 4 bases at J, with 14 bases between the two ends. The CDR3 has 15 residues. CDR1 MGHRA and CDR2 YSYEKL come from the germline V gene. Following extraction, RNA underwent reverse transcription to cDNA, which served as the sequencing template. Clones were read by immunoSEQ multiplex PCR, and TCRdb kept only the in-frame ones, dropping some. The sample contains about 280,000 clones, more than 45% of which appear only once.

The rearrangement joins TRBV4-1 to TRBJ1-1; maybe TRBD1 (6 bases). Sequenced here: CD4+ T cells sorted from blood, sampled at week 24, from a patient treated with tofacitinib. This clonotype was sampled from a human donor with alopecia areata. The CDR3 reads CASSQRGRESTEAFF. The CDR3 DNA is TGCGCCAGCAGCCAACGGGGGCGTGAAAGCACTGAAGCTTTCTTT.